Below, 26 T cell receptor beta chains from the same sample are listed, as sequenced in a study of long-term antiretroviral therapy in people with HIV. The authors ran the immunoSEQ assay, v3.0, at survey level. Sequencing was performed with immunoSEQ multiplex PCR; in TCRdb, only in-frame clones are kept and a portion is missing. The table has approximately 7,900 clones, about four fifths seen once. Sequencing was performed on unsorted PBMCs, taken 0.1 years after starting antiretroviral therapy. All receptors derive from a man aged 35 to 55 with HIV.

This clone was observed a single time. This rearrangement joins TRBV5-5 to TRBJ2-7; 9 bases match TRBD1. V dropped 0 bases and J dropped 2; count of bases not matched to a gene: 12. Germline V gene lookup returns CDR1 SGHKS and CDR2 YYEKEE (reference sequence). CDR3 length equals 18 residues. The chain's CDR3 is CASSLGPGQGLVTYEQYF. The CDR3 DNA is TGTGCCAGCAGCTTGGGTCCGGGACAGGGCCTCGTCACCTACGAGCAGTACTTC.

The genes are TRBV5-6 and TRBJ1-2, with no clear D. V was cut by 4 bases and J by 0 bases, with 13 bases left in between. The length of the CDR3 is 15 residues. CDR1 and CDR2 (germline): SGHDT, YYEEEE. The CDR3 reads CASSPGISANYGYTF. In nucleotides, the CDR3 is TGTGCCAGCAGCCCCGGGATTTCAGCTAACTATGGCTACACCTTC.

This clone was detected only once. The V and J genes are TRBV7-6 and TRBJ2-7, with 7 bases aligning to TRBD2. Germline trimming cut 3 bases from V and 5 bases from J; bases unmatched to any gene: 4. Germline CDR1 is SGHVS and CDR2 is FNYEAQ. The CDR3 is 13 residues long. This CDR3 reads CASSFRTRDEQYF. CDR3 nucleotide sequence: TGTGCCAGCAGCTTCAGGACTAGGGACGAGCAGTACTTC. The full variable domain, in which reference TRBV7-6 and TRBJ2-7 provide the parts outside the CDR3, is GAGVSQSPRYKVTKRGQDVALRCDPISGHVSLYWYRQALGQGPEFLTYFNYEAQQDKSGLPNDRFSAERPEGSISTLTIQRTEQRDSAMYRCASSFRTRDEQYFGPGTRLTVT.

The rearrangement links TRBV6-5 to TRBJ2-1; 13 nucleotides match TRBD2. Germline CDR1 is MNHEY and CDR2 is SVGAGI. V dropped 6 bases and J dropped 2; count of bases not matched to a gene: 1. This CDR3 has 15 residues. In nucleotides, the CDR3 is TGTGCCAGCAGCACTAGCGGGGGGGCCTACAATGAGCAGTTCTTC. The encoded protein is CASSTSGGAYNEQFF.

The V and J genes are TRBV10-2 and TRBJ1-4; 8 bases are a match to TRBD1. CDR3 length equals 14 residues. Germline values: CDR1 WSHSY, CDR2 SAAADI. V was pared by 1 base and J by 7 bases, with 2 bases of the junction left unmatched. The CDR3 DNA is TGCGCCAGCAGTGAGTACAGGGGGAGTGAAAAACTGTTTTTT. Protein sequence: CASSEYRGSEKLFF.

The rearrangement links TRBV4-3 to TRBJ2-1; TRBD1 might be the D (5 bases). The V end was cut by 0 bases, the J end by 6 bases, with 21 bases between. The CDR3 spans 18 residues. In germline, CDR1 is LGHNA, CDR2 YSLEER. The CDR3 region is CASSQDRPANTRGNEQFF. DNA of the CDR3: TGCGCCAGCAGCCAAGATCGCCCGGCTAATACAAGGGGCAATGAGCAGTTCTTC.

This rearrangement joins TRBV4-3 to TRBJ2-7; possible D gene TRBD2, 5 bases. The germline V gene has CDR1 LGHNA and CDR2 YSLEER. The V end was cut by 0 bases, the J end by 0 bases, with 9 bases between. The CDR3 has 15 residues. CDR3 sequence: CASSQEKSGSYEQYF. The CDR3 DNA reads as TGCGCCAGCAGCCAAGAGAAGAGCGGCTCCTACGAGCAGTACTTC.

This clone was detected once. This chain links TRBV28 with TRBJ2-3; TRBD1 aligns across 7 bases. V shed 1 base and J 3 bases; nucleotides not matched to a gene: 7. The length of the CDR3 is 16 residues. CDR1 is MDHEN and CDR2 is SYDVKM in the germline V gene. The CDR3 region is CASSLLAGTETDTQYF. The CDR3 coding sequence is TGTGCCAGCAGTTTATTGGCCGGGACAGAGACAGATACGCAGTATTTT.

The V gene is TRBV6-6, the J gene TRBJ1-5; 10 bases match TRBD1. Losses at the gene ends were 5 bases for V and 7 bases for J; bases not matched to a gene: 8. Germline CDR1 and CDR2: MNHNY and SVGAGI (reference sequence). CDR3 length: 15 residues. The chain's CDR3 is CASSLTGTGDQPQHF. DNA for the CDR3: TGTGCCAGCAGTCTAACCGGGACAGGGGACCAGCCCCAGCATTTT.

This chain connects TRBV7-6 to TRBJ2-3; 14 bases agree with TRBD2. This CDR3 is 16 amino acids long. In germline, CDR1 is SGHVS, CDR2 FNYEAQ. J was trimmed by 3 bases and V by 5 bases; bases with no gene match: 4. The CDR3 spells CASSQWTSGGTDTQYF. The DNA for the CDR3 is TGTGCCAGCAGCCAATGGACTAGCGGGGGGACAGATACGCAGTATTTT.

This chain links TRBV9 with TRBJ2-1, with TRBD2 as a possible D gene (5 bases). Germline V gene data show CDR1 as SGDLS and CDR2 as YYNGEE. Trimming stripped 0 bases from V and 0 bases from J, with 10 bases between. This CDR3 has 16 residues. The CDR3 spells CASSVATGSSYNEQFF. The CDR3 coding sequence is TGTGCCAGCAGCGTAGCTACGGGGAGCTCCTACAATGAGCAGTTCTTC.

This rearrangement joins TRBV11-3 to TRBJ2-7; perhaps D is TRBD1 or TRBD2 (5 bases each). CDR1 is SGHNT and CDR2 is YENEEA in the germline V gene. This CDR3 has 15 amino acids. The germline V and J ends were trimmed by 4 bases and 0 bases, with 13 bases remaining between them. The CDR3 nucleotides are TGTGCCAGCAGCTCGAAGAGGGGAACCTCCTACGAGCAGTACTTC. Its translation is CASSSKRGTSYEQYF.

This clone has a handful of counts. The chain couples TRBV4-1 to TRBJ2-7, with no clear D. Looked up from germline, CDR1 is MGHRA and CDR2 is YSYEKL. V was cut by 0 bases and J by 3 bases, with 9 bases left in between. The CDR3 sequence is 14 residues long. CDR3 sequence reads: CASSQDLDLYEQYF. CDR3 DNA sequence: TGCGCCAGCAGCCAAGATTTGGACCTCTACGAGCAGTACTTC.

V and J are TRBV5-8 and TRBJ1-2; D gene uncertain. The germline gives CDR1 SGHTS, CDR2 YDEGEE. V was trimmed by 0 bases and J by 8 bases, leaving 11 bases between them. CDR3 length: 13 residues. The CDR3 here is CASSLDVPAGYTF. DNA of the CDR3: TGTGCCAGCAGCTTGGATGTGCCCGCGGGCTACACCTTC.

The V gene is TRBV12-5, the J gene TRBJ1-1; perhaps TRBD1 as D (5 bases). Germline loops: CDR1 LGHNT, CDR2 FRNRAP. Trimming removed 6 bases from V and 5 bases from J, with 19 bases in between. The CDR3 runs to 15 residues. Here the CDR3 reads CASGDGTERGTEAFF. As DNA, the CDR3 is TGTGCTAGTGGCGACGGGACGGAGAGAGGGACTGAAGCTTTCTTT.

The rearrangement uses TRBV19 and TRBJ1-4; the D is unclear. The CDR3 is 16 amino acids. Germline loops: CDR1 LNHDA, CDR2 SQIVND (reference sequence). V lost 5 bases and J lost 0, with 13 bases in between. The chain's CDR3 is CASSSIRGATNEKLFF. The DNA for the CDR3 is TGTGCCAGTAGTTCGATTCGGGGTGCAACTAATGAAAAACTGTTTTTT.

CDR3 nucleotides: TGTGCTAGTGGTTTGGTTTTTGGGACAGGGAAATCCTACAATGAGCAGTTCTTC. Amino acids: CASGLVFGTGKSYNEQFF. The chain links TRBV12-5 to TRBJ2-1; TRBD1 aligns across 9 bases. CDR3 size: 18 residues. After removal of 0 bases from V and 1 base from J, the junction contained 7 bases not matched to a gene. CDR1 LGHNT and CDR2 FRNRAP come from the germline V gene.

In DNA, the CDR3 is TGTGCCAGCAGCTTAGCCCCGACAGGGGTCGAGACCCAGTACTTC. Translation gives CASSLAPTGVETQYF. V is TRBV7-9 and J is TRBJ2-5, with 8 bases matching TRBD1. Unmatched junction bases numbered 5, after V lost 0 bases and J lost 5 bases. CDR1 is SEHNR and CDR2 is FQNEAQ in the germline V gene (reference sequence). The CDR3 totals 15 residues.

The chain carries TRBV5-4 and TRBJ1-5, with 9 bases lining up with TRBD1. After removal of 4 bases from V and 3 bases from J, the junction contained 5 bases not matched to a gene. CDR1 SGHNT and CDR2 YYREEE come from the germline V gene (reference sequence). This CDR3 is built from 15 residues. This chain's CDR3 is CASSPGTGPNQPQHF. DNA for the CDR3: TGTGCCAGCAGCCCTGGGACAGGGCCCAATCAGCCCCAGCATTTT.

This rearrangement joins TRBV10-2 to TRBJ2-3, with TRBD2 matching over 11 bases. In germline, CDR1 is WSHSY, CDR2 SAAADI. V lost 4 bases, J lost 6 bases, and 3 bases stayed unmatched. The CDR3 totals 14 residues. CDR3 nucleotides: TGCGCCAGCAGTGGGACTAGCGGGTTCGATACGCAGTATTTT. Amino acids: CASSGTSGFDTQYF.

V is TRBV5-4 and J is TRBJ1-1; weak D call: TRBD1 (5 bases). The V end was cut by 1 base, the J end by 1 base, with 8 bases between. The CDR3 sequence is 14 residues long. In germline, CDR1 is SGHNT, CDR2 YYREEE (reference sequence). CDR3 in amino acids: CASSLPTGNTEAFF. The DNA for the CDR3 is TGTGCCAGCAGCTTGCCTACAGGGAACACTGAAGCTTTCTTT.

The chain links TRBV11-2 to TRBJ2-2; 9 bases match TRBD2. Germline CDR1 SGHAT, CDR2 FQNNGV. Trimming cost V 1 base and J 5 bases; bases outside gene matches: 2. CDR3 size: 15 residues. CDR3 DNA: TGTGCCAGCAGCTTAGGGCTAGCGGGGACCGGGGAGCTGTTTTTT. Amino acids: CASSLGLAGTGELFF.

The chain is built from TRBV6-1 and TRBJ1-1, with 7 positions matching TRBD1. In germline, CDR1 is MNHNS, CDR2 SASEGT. V trimming: 7 bases; J trimming: 2 bases; junction bases outside the gene matches: 7. This CDR3 contains 14 residues. CDR3 loop: CASTFRGLNTEAFF. DNA of the CDR3: TGTGCCAGCACTTTCAGGGGGTTAAACACTGAAGCTTTCTTT.

The V call is TRBV6-5, the J call TRBJ1-1, with D perhaps TRBD1 (5 bases). CDR3 length equals 13 residues. V lost 6 bases and J 2 bases, leaving 10 bases between the germline ends. Germline CDR1 and CDR2: MNHEY and SVGAGI. The CDR3 DNA reads TGTGCCAGCAGCACCGGACACAACACTGAAGCTTTCTTT. This sequence encodes CASSTGHNTEAFF.

CDR3: CASSQDSQGAGSIGRYTF. In nucleotides, the CDR3 is TGCGCCAGCAGCCAAGATTCGCAGGGGGCCGGATCGATCGGTCGGTACACCTTC. The chain is built from TRBV4-1 and TRBJ1-2, with 8 bases fitting TRBD1. The CDR3 sequence is 18 residues long. The germline CDR1 and CDR2 sequences are MGHRA and YSYEKL. V was pared by 0 bases and J by 11 bases, with 20 bases of the junction left unmatched.

In this sample, this clone is medium-sized. This CDR3 reads CASSPYSGTGYEQYF. The CDR3, as DNA: TGTGCCAGCAGTCCCTATTCCGGGACGGGATACGAGCAGTACTTC. The chain links TRBV28 to TRBJ2-7; D possibly matches TRBD1 or TRBD2 (5 bases each). Trimming removed 5 bases from V and 4 bases from J, with 18 bases in between. Germline V gene lookup returns CDR1 MDHEN and CDR2 SYDVKM. CDR3 length equals 15 residues. Based on the CDR3 plus reference TRBV28 and TRBJ2-7, the full variable domain is DVKVTQSSRYLVKRTGEKVFLECVQDMDHENMFWYRQDPGLGLRLIYFSYDVKMKEKGDIPEGYSVSREKKERFSLILESASTNQTSMYLCASSPYSGTGYEQYFGPGTRLTVT.